This entry features one TCR beta chain sequence. This sample was included in a study of blood T cell repertoires in COVID-19. CDR3 length: 13 amino acids. Looked up from germline, CDR1 is KGHDR and CDR2 is SFDVKD. Deletions cut 5 bases from V and 11 bases from J, with 12 bases between. Only in-frame clones appear in the TCRdb table, and some are missing; sequencing was by immunoSEQ multiplex PCR. The sample includes more than 200,000 clones, approximately 80% of them seen just once. The clonotype comes from a man aged 30 to 39 with acute COVID-19. The chain recombines TRBV24-1 with TRBJ1-6; no clear D. The sample was PBMCs or T cells enriched from blood (not recorded which). CDR3 sequence (DNA): TGTGCCACCAGTGTGAGGAAGTTAGCACCCCTCCACTTT. Its translation is CATSVRKLAPLHF.